The source of this T cell receptor beta chain is a study of shared clonotypes between healthy human individuals. Whole-study context: Plates per donor: three CD4 naive, three CD4 memory, two CD8 naive, one CD8 memory. Study observations and caveats: Researchers sampled blood only, noting tissue repertoires likely differ. Clonotypes shared by all four donors outscored non-shared clonotypes in generation probability.

Researchers divided each subset's genomic DNA evenly across several immunoSEQ plates. Profiling relied on immunoSEQ multiplex PCR, and the TCRdb table lists in-frame clones only, not all of them. The sample shows under 2.5 million clones, 85% to 95% of them seen only once. Comments on this clone: Its antigen is unknown. This same CDR3 is encoded by further DNA sequences in the sample.

The V gene lost 0 bases and the J gene lost 2 bases, with 7 bases spanning the gap. This CDR3 contains 14 residues. CDR1 is PRHDT and CDR2 is FYEKMQ in the germline V gene (reference sequence). The sequenced material came from naive CD4+ T cells from PBMCs. This sample's subset: CD45RA+ positively selected. V and J are TRBV13 and TRBJ1-1; D ambiguous. The source is a man in his late teens or twenties in good health. Some clones in this sample may be carry-over from other donors' samples. CDR3 sequence (DNA): TGTGCCAGCAGCTTAGGTAGGCTCAACACTGAAGCTTTCTTT. Translated: CASSLGRLNTEAFF.